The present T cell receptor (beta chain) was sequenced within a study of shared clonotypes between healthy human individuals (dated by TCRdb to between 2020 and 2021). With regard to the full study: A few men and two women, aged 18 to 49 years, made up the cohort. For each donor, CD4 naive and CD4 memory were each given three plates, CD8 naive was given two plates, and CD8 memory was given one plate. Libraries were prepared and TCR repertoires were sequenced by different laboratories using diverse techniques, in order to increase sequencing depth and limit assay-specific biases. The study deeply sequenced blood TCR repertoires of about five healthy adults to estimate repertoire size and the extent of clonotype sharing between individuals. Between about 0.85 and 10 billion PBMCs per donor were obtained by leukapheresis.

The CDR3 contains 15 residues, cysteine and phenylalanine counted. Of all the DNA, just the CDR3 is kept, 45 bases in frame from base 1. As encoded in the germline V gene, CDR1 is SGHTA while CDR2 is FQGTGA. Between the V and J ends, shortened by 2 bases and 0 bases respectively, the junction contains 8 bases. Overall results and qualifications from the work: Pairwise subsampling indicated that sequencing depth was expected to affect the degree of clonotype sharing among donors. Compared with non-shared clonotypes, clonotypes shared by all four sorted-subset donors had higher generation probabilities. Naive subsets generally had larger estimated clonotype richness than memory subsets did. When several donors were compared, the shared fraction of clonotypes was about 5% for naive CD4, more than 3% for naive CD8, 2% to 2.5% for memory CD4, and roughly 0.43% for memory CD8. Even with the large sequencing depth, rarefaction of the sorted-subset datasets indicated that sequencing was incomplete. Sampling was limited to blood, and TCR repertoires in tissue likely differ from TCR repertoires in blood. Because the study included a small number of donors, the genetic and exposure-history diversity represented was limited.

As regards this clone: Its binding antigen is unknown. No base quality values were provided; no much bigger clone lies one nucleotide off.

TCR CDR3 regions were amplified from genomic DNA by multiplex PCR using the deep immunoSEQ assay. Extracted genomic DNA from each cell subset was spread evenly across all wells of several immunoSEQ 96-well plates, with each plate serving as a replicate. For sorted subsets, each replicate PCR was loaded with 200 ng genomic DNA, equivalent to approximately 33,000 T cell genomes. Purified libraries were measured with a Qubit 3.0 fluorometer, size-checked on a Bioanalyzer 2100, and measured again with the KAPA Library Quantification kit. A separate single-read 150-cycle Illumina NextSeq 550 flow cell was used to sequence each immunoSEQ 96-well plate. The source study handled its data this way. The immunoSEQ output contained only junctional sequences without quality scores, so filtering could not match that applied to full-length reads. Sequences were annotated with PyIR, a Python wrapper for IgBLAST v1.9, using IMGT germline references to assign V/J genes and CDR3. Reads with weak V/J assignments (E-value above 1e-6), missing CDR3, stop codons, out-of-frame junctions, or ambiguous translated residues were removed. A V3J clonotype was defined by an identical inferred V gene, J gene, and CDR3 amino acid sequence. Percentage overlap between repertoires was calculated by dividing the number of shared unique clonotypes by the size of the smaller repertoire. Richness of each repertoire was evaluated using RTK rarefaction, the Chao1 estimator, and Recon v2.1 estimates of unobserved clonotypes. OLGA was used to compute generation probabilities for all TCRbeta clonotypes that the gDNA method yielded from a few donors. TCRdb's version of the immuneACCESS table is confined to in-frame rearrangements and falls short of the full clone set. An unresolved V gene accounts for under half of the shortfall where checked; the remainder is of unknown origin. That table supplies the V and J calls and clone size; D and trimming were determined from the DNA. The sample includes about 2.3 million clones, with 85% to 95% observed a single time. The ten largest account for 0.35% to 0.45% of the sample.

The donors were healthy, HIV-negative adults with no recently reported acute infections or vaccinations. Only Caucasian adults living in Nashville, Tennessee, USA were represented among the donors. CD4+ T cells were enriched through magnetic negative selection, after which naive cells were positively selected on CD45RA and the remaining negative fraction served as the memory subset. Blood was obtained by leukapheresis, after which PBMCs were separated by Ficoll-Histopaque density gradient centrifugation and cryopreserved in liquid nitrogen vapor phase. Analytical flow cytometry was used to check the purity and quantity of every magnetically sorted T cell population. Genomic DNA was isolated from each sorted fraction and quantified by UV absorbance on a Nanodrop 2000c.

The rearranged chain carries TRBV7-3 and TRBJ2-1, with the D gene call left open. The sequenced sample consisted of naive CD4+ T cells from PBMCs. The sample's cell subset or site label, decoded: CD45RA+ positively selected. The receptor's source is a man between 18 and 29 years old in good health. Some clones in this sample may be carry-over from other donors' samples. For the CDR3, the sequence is CASSLSSSSYNEQFF. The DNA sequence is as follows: TGTGCCAGCAGCTTATCAAGCAGCTCCTACAATGAGCAGTTCTTC.